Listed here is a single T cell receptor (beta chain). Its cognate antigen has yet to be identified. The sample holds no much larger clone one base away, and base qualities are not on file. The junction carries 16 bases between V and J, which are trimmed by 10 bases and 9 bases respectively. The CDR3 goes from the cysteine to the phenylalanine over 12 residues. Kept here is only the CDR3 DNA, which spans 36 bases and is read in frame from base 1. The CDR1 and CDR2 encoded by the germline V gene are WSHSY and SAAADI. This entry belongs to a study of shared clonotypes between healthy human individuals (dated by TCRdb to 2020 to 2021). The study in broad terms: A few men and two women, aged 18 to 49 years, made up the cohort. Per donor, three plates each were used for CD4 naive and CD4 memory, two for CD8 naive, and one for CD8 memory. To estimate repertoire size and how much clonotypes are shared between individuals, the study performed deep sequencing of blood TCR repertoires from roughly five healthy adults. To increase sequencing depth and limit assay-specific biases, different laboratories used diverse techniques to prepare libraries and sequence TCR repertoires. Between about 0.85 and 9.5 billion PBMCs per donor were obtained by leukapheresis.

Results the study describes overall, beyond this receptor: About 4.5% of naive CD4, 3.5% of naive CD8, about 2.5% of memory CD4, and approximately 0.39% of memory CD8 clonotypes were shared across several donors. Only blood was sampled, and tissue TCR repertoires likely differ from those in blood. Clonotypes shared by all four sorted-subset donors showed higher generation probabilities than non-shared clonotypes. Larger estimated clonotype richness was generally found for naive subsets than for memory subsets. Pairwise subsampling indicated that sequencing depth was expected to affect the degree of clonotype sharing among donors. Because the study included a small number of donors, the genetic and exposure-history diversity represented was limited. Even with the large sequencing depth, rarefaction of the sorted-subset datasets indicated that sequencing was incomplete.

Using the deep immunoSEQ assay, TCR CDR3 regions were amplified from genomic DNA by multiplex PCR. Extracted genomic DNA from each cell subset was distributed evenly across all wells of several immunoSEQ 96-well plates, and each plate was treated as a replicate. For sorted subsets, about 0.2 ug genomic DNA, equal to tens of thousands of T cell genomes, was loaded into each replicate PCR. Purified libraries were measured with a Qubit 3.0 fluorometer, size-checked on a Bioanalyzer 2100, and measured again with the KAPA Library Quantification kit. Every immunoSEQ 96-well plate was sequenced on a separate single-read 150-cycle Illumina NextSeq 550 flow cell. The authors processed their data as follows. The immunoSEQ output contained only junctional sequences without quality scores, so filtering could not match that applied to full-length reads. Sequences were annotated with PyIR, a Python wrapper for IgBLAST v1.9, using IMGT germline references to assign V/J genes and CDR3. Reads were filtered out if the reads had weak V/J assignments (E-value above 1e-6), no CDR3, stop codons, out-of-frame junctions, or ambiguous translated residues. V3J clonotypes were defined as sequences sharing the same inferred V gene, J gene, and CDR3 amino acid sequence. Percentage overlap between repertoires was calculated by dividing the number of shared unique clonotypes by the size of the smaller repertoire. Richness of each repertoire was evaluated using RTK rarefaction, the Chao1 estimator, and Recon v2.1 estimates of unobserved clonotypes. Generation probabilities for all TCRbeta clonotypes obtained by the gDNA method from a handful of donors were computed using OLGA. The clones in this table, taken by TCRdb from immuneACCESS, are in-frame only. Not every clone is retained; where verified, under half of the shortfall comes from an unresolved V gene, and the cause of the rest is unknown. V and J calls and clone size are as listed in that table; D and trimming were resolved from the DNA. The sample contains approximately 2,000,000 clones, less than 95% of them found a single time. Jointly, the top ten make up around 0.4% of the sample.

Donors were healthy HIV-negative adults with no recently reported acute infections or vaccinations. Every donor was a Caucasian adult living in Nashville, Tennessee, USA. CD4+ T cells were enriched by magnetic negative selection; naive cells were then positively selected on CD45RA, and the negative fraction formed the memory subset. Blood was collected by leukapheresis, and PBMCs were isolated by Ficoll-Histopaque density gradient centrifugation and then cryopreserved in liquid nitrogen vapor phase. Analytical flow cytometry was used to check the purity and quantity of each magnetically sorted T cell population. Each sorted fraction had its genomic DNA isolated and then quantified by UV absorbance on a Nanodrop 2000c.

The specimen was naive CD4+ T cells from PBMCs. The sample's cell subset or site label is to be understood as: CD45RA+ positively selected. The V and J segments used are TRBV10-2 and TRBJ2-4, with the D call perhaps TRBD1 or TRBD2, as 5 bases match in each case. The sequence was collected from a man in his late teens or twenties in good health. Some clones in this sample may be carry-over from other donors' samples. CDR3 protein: CATRDPRGIQYF. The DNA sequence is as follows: TGCGCCACCAGGGACCCGAGGGGCATTCAGTACTTC.